This paragraph reports one T cell receptor beta chain. Its antigen is currently unknown. The data derive from a study of CD8+ T cells in alopecia areata. In germline, CDR1 is SQVTM, CDR2 ANQGSEA. The CDR3 has 11 residues. V lost 3 bases to trimming and J lost 8 bases, with 10 bases between them. General observations from the study: The study found higher clonality in lesional than normal scalp, especially in alopecia totalis/universalis. Scalp specimens additionally yield sequences from normal skin's resident alphabeta T cells.

Extracted RNA was reverse transcribed into cDNA, the sequencing template. Produced via immunoSEQ multiplex PCR; TCRdb's table is partial and in-frame only. The top ten clones hold 1.6% of a sample with about 220,000 clones, 50% to 60% of them seen once. Treatment of the sample: oral pan-JAK inhibitor, 5-10 mg twice daily. Both peripheral blood and punch biopsies of lesional scalp skin were obtained from patients who had alopecia areata. The authors sorted CD4+ and CD8+ T cells from PBMCs. The V call is TRBV29-1, the J call TRBJ1-2; D call uncertain. Material: CD4+ T cells sorted from blood, obtained at week 4, from a patient treated with tofacitinib. The origin of this receptor is a human donor with alopecia areata. The CDR3 sequence is CSVESGWGYTF. As DNA, the CDR3 is TGCAGCGTTGAGAGTGGTTGGGGCTACACCTTC.